These T cell receptor beta chains were read from a single sample in a study of blood T cell repertoires in COVID-19. Profiled with immunoSEQ multiplex PCR; TCRdb holds only in-frame clones, not every one. The table has a few hundred thousand clones, about 87% seen once; the top ten hold less than 10%. Material: peripheral blood. Receptors were obtained from a human donor in a cohort sampled during active COVID-19. Both conserved end residues are part of each CDR3. A D gene is named only where the DNA matches it firmly. Not all rows give a size; the values are once, few, many and, for expanded clones, a class.

v_call: TRBV9
j_call: TRBJ1-5
clone_size: NA
d_call: NA
cdr3_nt: TGTGCCAGCAGCGTCAGATCGACGGTACGGAGTCAGCCCCAGCATTTT
cdr3_aa: CASSVRSTVRSQPQHF

v_call: TRBV7-9
j_call: TRBJ1-4
clone_size: once
d_call: TRBD1
cdr3_nt: TGTGCCAGCAACAGGGGGGTCAGTGAAAAACTGTTTTTT
cdr3_aa: CASNRGVSEKLFF

v_call: TRBV25-1
j_call: TRBJ2-1
clone_size: NA
d_call: TRBD1
cdr3_nt: TGTGCCAGCAGTGAATCGGGGACAGGGAGGAAGCAGTTCTTC
cdr3_aa: CASSESGTGRKQFF

v_call: TRBV2
j_call: TRBJ2-1
clone_size: NA
d_call: NA
cdr3_nt: TGTGCCACCAAGCCCTACCGGGGCAATGAGCAGTTCTTC
cdr3_aa: CATKPYRGNEQFF

v_call: TRBV25-1
j_call: TRBJ2-3
clone_size: NA
d_call: TRBD2
cdr3_nt: TGTGCCAGCGGTTGGACTAGCGGGGGGGCCAGTACAGATACGCAGTATTTT
cdr3_aa: CASGWTSGGASTDTQYF

v_call: TRBV19
j_call: TRBJ2-3
clone_size: NA
d_call: NA
cdr3_nt: TGTGCCAGTAGTGATGGCGGGCCCCGCACAGATACGCAGTATTTT
cdr3_aa: CASSDGGPRTDTQYF

v_call: TRBV19
j_call: TRBJ2-7
clone_size: NA
d_call: NA
cdr3_nt: TGTGCCAGTAGTACAGGCAACCCCATGGAGCAGTACTTC
cdr3_aa: CASSTGNPMEQYF

v_call: TRBV27
j_call: TRBJ1-1
clone_size: NA
d_call: NA
cdr3_nt: TGTGCCAGCCGACTCTCTGGGGCCACTGAAGCTTTCTTT
cdr3_aa: CASRLSGATEAFF

v_call: TRBV3-1/TRBV3-2
j_call: TRBJ2-3
clone_size: NA
d_call: TRBD1
cdr3_nt: TGTGCCAGCAGCTCCCCCCTAGGGACAGGGGCAGATACGCAGTATTTT
cdr3_aa: CASSSPLGTGADTQYF

v_call: TRBV5-1
j_call: TRBJ1-2
clone_size: NA
d_call: NA
cdr3_nt: TGCGCCAGCAGCTCGGCAGGGGCCTCCTATGGCTACACCTTC
cdr3_aa: CASSSAGASYGYTF

v_call: TRBV5-1
j_call: TRBJ2-1
clone_size: NA
d_call: TRBD1
cdr3_nt: TGCGCCAGCAGCAAGGGACAGAACAATGAGCAGTTCTTC
cdr3_aa: CASSKGQNNEQFF

v_call: TRBV28
j_call: TRBJ2-7
clone_size: NA
d_call: TRBD1
cdr3_nt: TGTGCCAGCAGTTTAGGGACAGCTAGCTCCTACGAGCAGTACTTC
cdr3_aa: CASSLGTASSYEQYF

v_call: TRBV21-1
j_call: TRBJ1-6
clone_size: NA
d_call: NA
cdr3_nt: TGTGCCAGCATAGAGTACAGGGAGAGCTCCTATAATTCACCCCTCCACTTT
cdr3_aa: CASIEYRESSYNSPLHF

v_call: TRBV7-9
j_call: TRBJ2-3
clone_size: NA
d_call: NA
cdr3_nt: TGTGCCAGCAGCTTAGAACTGAACACAGATACGCAGTATTTT
cdr3_aa: CASSLELNTDTQYF

v_call: TRBV9
j_call: TRBJ1-2
clone_size: NA
d_call: NA
cdr3_nt: TGTGCCAGCAGCGTAGGGGCAGAAGCTAACTATGGCTACACCTTC
cdr3_aa: CASSVGAEANYGYTF

v_call: TRBV29-1
j_call: TRBJ1-2
clone_size: NA
d_call: TRBD1
cdr3_nt: TGCAGCGTTGAGTCCAGGGGGCGCCGGGGCTACACCTTC
cdr3_aa: CSVESRGRRGYTF